This TCR beta chain was recorded in a study of read filtering for tumor transcriptome and immune sequencing. Study summary: Among patients, some 17 were male and about 15 female, aged roughly 45 to 80 (mean approximately 60). Revised staging placed about 8 patients in R-ISS I, 15 to 20 in II, six or seven in III. Points from the study as a whole: IR-seq captured clonotypes deeper and more reliably than RNA-seq.

This clonotype was counted ten times or more. Antigen unknown. At the time of active disease, bone marrow was collected from every patient. There are 12 residues in the CDR3. Germline V gene sequence: CDR1 DFQATT, CDR2 SNEGSKA (reference sequence). V lost 4 bases, J lost 2 bases, and 9 bases lay in between. From approximately 400 ng of RNA, a library with molecular barcoded alpha/delta and beta/gamma adaptors was made. TCRdb re-called the reads with MiXCR, one entry per CDR3 protein. The sample consists of over 45,000 distinct CDR3 sequences, around a fifth of them appearing once. This sequence originates from a donor at least 40 years old with multiple myeloma. Sequencing input: a population of CD138-negative cells sorted from bone marrow. This rearrangement joins TRBV20-1 to TRBJ2-7; D is undetermined. Here the CDR3 DNA reads TGCAGTGCTACCGGTGCCCCCTACGAGCAGTACTTC. This codes for CSATGAPYEQYF.